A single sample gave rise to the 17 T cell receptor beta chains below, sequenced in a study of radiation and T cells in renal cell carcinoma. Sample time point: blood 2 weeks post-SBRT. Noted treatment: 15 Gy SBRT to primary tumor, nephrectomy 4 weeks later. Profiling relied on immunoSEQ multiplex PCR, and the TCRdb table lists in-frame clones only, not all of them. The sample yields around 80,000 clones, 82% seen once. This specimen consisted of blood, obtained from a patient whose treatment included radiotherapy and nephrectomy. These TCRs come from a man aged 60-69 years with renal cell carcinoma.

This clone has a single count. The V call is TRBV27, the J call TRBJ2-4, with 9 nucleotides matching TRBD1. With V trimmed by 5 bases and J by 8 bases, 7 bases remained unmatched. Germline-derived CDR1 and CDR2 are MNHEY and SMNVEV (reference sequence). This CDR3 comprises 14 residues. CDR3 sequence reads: CASSVGTGIDIQYF. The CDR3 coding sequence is TGTGCCAGCAGTGTAGGGACAGGGATAGACATTCAGTACTTC.

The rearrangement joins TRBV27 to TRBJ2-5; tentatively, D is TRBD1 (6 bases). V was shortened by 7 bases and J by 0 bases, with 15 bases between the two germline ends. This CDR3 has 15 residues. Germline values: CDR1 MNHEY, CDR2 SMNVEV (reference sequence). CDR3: CASKRGQTYQETQYF. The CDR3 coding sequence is TGTGCCAGCAAACGAGGACAGACGTACCAAGAGACCCAGTACTTC.

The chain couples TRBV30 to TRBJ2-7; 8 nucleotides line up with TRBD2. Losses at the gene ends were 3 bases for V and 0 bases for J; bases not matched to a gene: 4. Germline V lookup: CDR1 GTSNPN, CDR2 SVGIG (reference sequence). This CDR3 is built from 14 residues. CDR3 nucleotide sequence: TGTGCCTGGAGCATCGGGAGGGGCTCCTACGAGCAGTACTTC. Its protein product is CAWSIGRGSYEQYF.

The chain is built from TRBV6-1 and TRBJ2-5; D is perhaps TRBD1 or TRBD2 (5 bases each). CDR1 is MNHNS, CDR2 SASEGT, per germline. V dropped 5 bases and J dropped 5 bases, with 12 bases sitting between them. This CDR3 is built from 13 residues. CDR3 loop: CASSRDHGETQYF. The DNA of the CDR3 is TGTGCCAGCAGTCGGGACCATGGGGAGACCCAGTACTTC.

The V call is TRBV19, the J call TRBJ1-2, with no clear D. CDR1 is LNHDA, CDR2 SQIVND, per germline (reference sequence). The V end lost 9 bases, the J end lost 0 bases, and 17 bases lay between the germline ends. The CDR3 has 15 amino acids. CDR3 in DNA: TGTGCCAGCAAAGGAGGCCATTTTGCTAACTATGGCTACACCTTC. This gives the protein CASKGGHFANYGYTF.

The CDR3 sequence is CASSYTQGQETQYF. The CDR3 DNA sequence: TGTGCCAGCAGCTATACACAGGGTCAAGAGACCCAGTACTTC. The chain couples TRBV13 to TRBJ2-5; possibly TRBD1 for D (6 bases). With 4 bases removed from V and 2 bases from J, the gap between germline ends came to 11 bases. Germline V CDR1 and CDR2: PRHDT, FYEKMQ (reference sequence). The CDR3 is 14 residues long.

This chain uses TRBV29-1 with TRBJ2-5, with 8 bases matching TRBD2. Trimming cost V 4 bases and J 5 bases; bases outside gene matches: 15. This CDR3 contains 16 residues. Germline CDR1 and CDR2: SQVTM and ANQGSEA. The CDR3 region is CSVGSGGPLGGETQYF. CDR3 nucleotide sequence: TGCAGCGTTGGGTCGGGAGGGCCACTAGGGGGGGAGACCCAGTACTTC.

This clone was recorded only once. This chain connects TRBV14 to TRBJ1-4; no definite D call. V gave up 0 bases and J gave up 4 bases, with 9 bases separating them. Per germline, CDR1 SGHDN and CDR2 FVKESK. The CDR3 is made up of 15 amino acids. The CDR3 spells CASSQETGNNEKLFF. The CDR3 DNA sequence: TGTGCCAGCAGCCAAGAAACTGGAAATAATGAAAAACTGTTTTTT.

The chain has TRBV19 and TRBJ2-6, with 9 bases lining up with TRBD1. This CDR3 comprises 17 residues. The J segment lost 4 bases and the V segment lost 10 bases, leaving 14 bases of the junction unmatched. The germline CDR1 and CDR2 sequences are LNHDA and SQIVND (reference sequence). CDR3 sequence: CATAQGAPGGGANVLTF. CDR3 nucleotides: TGTGCCACCGCACAGGGGGCGCCTGGAGGGGGGGCCAACGTCCTGACTTTC.

The CDR3 region is CASSQGVTGLTDTQYF. Written as DNA, the CDR3 is TGCGCCAGCAGCCAAGGGGTGACAGGGTTGACAGATACGCAGTATTTT. The V gene is TRBV4-3, the J gene TRBJ2-3; TRBD1 matches at 7 bases. Germline V gene data show CDR1 as LGHNA and CDR2 as YSLEER. The CDR3 runs to 16 residues. After removal of 1 base from V and 3 bases from J, the junction contained 7 bases not matched to a gene.

In DNA, the CDR3 is TGTGCCTGGACAGGGGTAAACACCATATATTTT. Encoded protein: CAWTGVNTIYF. V and J are TRBV30 and TRBJ1-3; D perhaps matches TRBD1 (6 bases). V was clipped by 4 bases and J by 6 bases, with 7 bases between them. Germline V CDR1 and CDR2: GTSNPN, SVGIG (reference sequence). CDR3 length equals 11 residues. Full variable domain (missing parts from reference TRBV30 and TRBJ1-3): SQTIHQWPATLVQPVGSPLSLECTVEGTSNPNLYWYRQAAGRGLQLLFYSVGIGQISSEVPQNLSASRPQDRQFILSSKKLLLSDSGFYLCAWTGVNTIYFGEGSWLTVV.

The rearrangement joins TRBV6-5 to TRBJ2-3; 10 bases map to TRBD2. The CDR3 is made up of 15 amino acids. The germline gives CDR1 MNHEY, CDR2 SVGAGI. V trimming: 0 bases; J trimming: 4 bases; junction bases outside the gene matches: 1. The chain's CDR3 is CASSYSAGGPDTQYF. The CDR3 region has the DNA TGTGCCAGCAGTTACTCAGCGGGAGGGCCAGATACGCAGTATTTT.

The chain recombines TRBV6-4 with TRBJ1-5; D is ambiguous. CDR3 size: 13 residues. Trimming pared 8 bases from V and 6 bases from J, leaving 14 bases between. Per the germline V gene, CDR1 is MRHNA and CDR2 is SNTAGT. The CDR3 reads CASAPSAAQPQHF. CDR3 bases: TGTGCCAGCGCCCCGAGCGCAGCTCAGCCCCAGCATTTT.

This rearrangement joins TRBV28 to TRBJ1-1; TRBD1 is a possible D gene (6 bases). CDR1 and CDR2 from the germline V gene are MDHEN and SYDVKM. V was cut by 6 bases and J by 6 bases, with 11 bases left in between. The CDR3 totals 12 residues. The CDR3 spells CASRSRGAEAFF. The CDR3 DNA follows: TGTGCCAGCAGGAGCAGGGGAGCTGAAGCTTTCTTT. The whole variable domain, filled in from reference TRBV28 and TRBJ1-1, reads DVKVTQSSRYLVKRTGEKVFLECVQDMDHENMFWYRQDPGLGLRLIYFSYDVKMKEKGDIPEGYSVSREKKERFSLILESASTNQTSMYLCASRSRGAEAFFGQGTRLTVV.

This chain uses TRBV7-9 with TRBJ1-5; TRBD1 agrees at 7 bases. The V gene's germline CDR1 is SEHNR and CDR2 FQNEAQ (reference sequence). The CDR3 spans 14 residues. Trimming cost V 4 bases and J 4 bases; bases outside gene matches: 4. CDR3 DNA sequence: TGTGCCAGCAGCTACGGGACAGCAAATCAGCCCCAGCATTTT. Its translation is CASSYGTANQPQHF.

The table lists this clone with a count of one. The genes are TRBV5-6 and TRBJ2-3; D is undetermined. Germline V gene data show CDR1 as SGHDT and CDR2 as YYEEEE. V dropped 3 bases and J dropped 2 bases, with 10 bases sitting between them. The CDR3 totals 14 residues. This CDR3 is CASSSLKNTDTQYF. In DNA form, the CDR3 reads TGTGCCAGCAGCTCGCTGAAGAACACAGATACGCAGTATTTT.

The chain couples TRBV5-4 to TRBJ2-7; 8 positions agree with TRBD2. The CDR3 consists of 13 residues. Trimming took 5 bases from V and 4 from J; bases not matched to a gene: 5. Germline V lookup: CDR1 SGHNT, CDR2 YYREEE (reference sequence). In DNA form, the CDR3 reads TGTGCCAGCAGTCCGGGGGGGGAATACGAGCAGTACTTC. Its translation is CASSPGGEYEQYF.